Listed here are 16 T cell receptor beta chains from one sample, sequenced in a study of T cell responses to AZD1222 COVID-19 vaccine. Repertoires were generated with immunoSEQ multiplex PCR, while TCRdb's copy carries only in-frame clones and drops some. The table has about 140,000 clones, more than 70% seen once. This sample comprised peripheral blood, obtained on day 0 of AZD1222 vaccination. These receptors were collected from an adult in good health.

The chain joins TRBV7-2 to TRBJ2-4; TRBD1 or TRBD2 may be the D gene (5 bases each). CDR1 is SGHTA and CDR2 is FQGNSA in the germline V gene. Trimming removed 4 bases at V and 6 bases at J, with 10 bases between. The CDR3 contains 13 residues. CDR3 sequence (DNA): TGTGCCAGCAGCTCTGGGACCCTAAACATTCAGTACTTC. This gives the protein CASSSGTLNIQYF. The entire variable domain, with the rest obtained from reference TRBV7-2 and TRBJ2-4, is as follows: GAGVSQSPSNKVTEKGKDVELRCDPISGHTALYWYRQSLGQGLEFLIYFQGNSAPDKSGLPSDRFSAERTGGSVSTLTIQRTQQEDSAVYLCASSSGTLNIQYFGAGTRLSVL.

The rearrangement uses TRBV19 and TRBJ1-2; 9 bases are a match to TRBD1. The CDR3 runs to 13 residues. Germline assignment: CDR1 LNHDA and CDR2 SQIVND (reference sequence). The trim removed 5 bases at V and 8 bases at J, leaving 6 bases unmatched. Here the CDR3 reads CASSSGTGLGYTF. CDR3 in DNA: TGTGCCAGTAGTTCCGGGACAGGGCTCGGCTACACCTTC.

The CDR3 protein is CATNPGNTEAFF. Here the CDR3 DNA reads TGTGCGACAAACCCCGGTAACACTGAAGCTTTCTTT. This chain connects TRBV7-2 to TRBJ1-1; no definite D call. CDR3 size: 12 residues. Germline CDR1 is SGHTA and CDR2 is FQGNSA.

The chain couples TRBV13 to TRBJ2-1; 10 positions match TRBD2. The V gene end was trimmed by 4 bases and the J gene end by 3 bases; junction bases not matched to a gene: 3. This CDR3 is built from 15 residues. CDR1 and CDR2 from the germline V gene are PRHDT and FYEKMQ (reference sequence). The DNA for the CDR3 is TGTGCCAGCAGCTACCAGCGGGAGGGCTACAATGAGCAGTTCTTC. Translated, it gives CASSYQREGYNEQFF.

V gene TRBV4-3 combines with J gene TRBJ2-1, with TRBD2 identical over 7 bases. V shed 0 bases and J 4 bases; nucleotides not matched to a gene: 12. The CDR3 is made up of 18 amino acids. In germline, CDR1 is LGHNA, CDR2 YSLEER. CDR3 residues: CASSQDSLSGVYYNEQFF. The CDR3 region has the DNA TGCGCCAGCAGCCAAGATTCCTTAAGCGGGGTGTATTACAATGAGCAGTTCTTC.

This clone appeared once. The rearrangement links TRBV30 to TRBJ1-6, with TRBD1 as a possible D gene (5 bases). Deletions cut 2 bases from V and 7 bases from J, with 21 bases between. This CDR3 comprises 17 residues. The germline gives CDR1 GTSNPN, CDR2 SVGIG (reference sequence). The CDR3 nucleotides read TGTGCCTGGAGTTCTAACGACAGCCCAATGGTAAATTCACCCCTCCACTTT. Amino acid sequence: CAWSSNDSPMVNSPLHF.

This clone has more than one count but fewer than ten. The gene calls are TRBV14 and TRBJ2-2, with 7 bases fitting TRBD1. Per the germline V gene, CDR1 is SGHDN and CDR2 is FVKESK. The CDR3 runs to 16 residues. The V gene end was trimmed by 5 bases and the J gene end by 0 bases; junction bases not matched to a gene: 6. The CDR3 here is CASSAYRGSNTGELFF. CDR3 sequence (DNA): TGTGCCAGCAGCGCCTACAGGGGATCGAACACCGGGGAGCTGTTTTTT.

The chain is built from TRBV19 and TRBJ2-5; D uncertain. The CDR3 loop spans 13 amino acids. Trimming left V 10 bases short and J 2 bases short, with 14 bases between. Germline V CDR1 and CDR2: LNHDA, SQIVND (reference sequence). CDR3 protein: CANPGSGQETQYF. In DNA form, the CDR3 reads TGTGCCAACCCGGGCTCCGGGCAAGAGACCCAGTACTTC.

This chain uses TRBV18 with TRBJ1-1; possible D gene TRBD1, 6 bases. Germline assignment: CDR1 KGHSH and CDR2 LQKENI. V was pared by 5 bases and J by 3 bases, with 10 bases between. There are 13 residues in the CDR3. DNA for the CDR3: TGTGCCAGCTCAGGGGGCGCGGACACTGAAGCTTTCTTT. Protein product: CASSGGADTEAFF.

This sequence joins TRBV19 and TRBJ1-2; 7 nucleotides agree with TRBD1. Unmatched junction bases numbered 6, after V lost 5 bases and J lost 0 bases. CDR1 and CDR2 (germline): LNHDA, SQIVND (reference sequence). The CDR3 runs to 15 residues. This CDR3 reads CASSPRQGSNYGYTF. DNA of the CDR3: TGTGCCAGTAGTCCCCGACAGGGTTCTAACTATGGCTACACCTTC.

The J gene is TRBJ1-2, the V gene TRBV6-6, with 7 nucleotides matching TRBD1. Germline CDR1 MNHNY, CDR2 SVGAGI (reference sequence). There are 13 residues in the CDR3. V was pared by 2 bases and J by 7 bases, with 4 bases of the junction left unmatched. The CDR3 reads CASSYGQGVGYTF. The CDR3 DNA sequence: TGTGCCAGCAGTTACGGGCAGGGGGTTGGCTACACCTTC.

This rearrangement joins TRBV5-5 to TRBJ2-7; a possible D gene is TRBD2 (6 bases). V dropped 0 bases and J dropped 2 bases, with 12 bases sitting between them. The CDR3 is 15 residues long. Germline V CDR1 and CDR2: SGHKS, YYEKEE (reference sequence). The chain's CDR3 is CASSLVEGRPYEQYF. CDR3 nucleotide sequence: TGTGCCAGCAGCTTGGTGGAGGGCCGTCCCTACGAGCAGTACTTC. Full variable domain (missing parts from reference TRBV5-5 and TRBJ2-7): DAGVTQSPTHLIKTRGQQVTLRCSPISGHKSVSWYQQVLGQGPQFIFQYYEKEERGRGNFPDRFSARQFPNYSSELNVNALLLGDSALYLCASSLVEGRPYEQYFGPGTRLTVT.

V gene TRBV27 combines with J gene TRBJ1-3, with D uncertain. The ends were cut back, 5 bases at V and 1 base at J, with 18 bases in the middle. The CDR3 is 17 residues long. Germline CDR1 reads MNHEY; CDR2 reads SMNVEV (reference sequence). This CDR3 is CASSPRSSLESGNTIYF. The CDR3 nucleotides are TGTGCCAGCAGTCCGCGGAGTTCTCTCGAATCTGGAAACACCATATATTTT.

V gene TRBV5-1 combines with J gene TRBJ2-5; 13 positions match TRBD2. The CDR3 is 17 amino acids. Germline CDR1 SGHRS, CDR2 YFSETQ. The J segment lost 0 bases and the V segment lost 2 bases, leaving 4 bases of the junction unmatched. CDR3 in DNA: TGCGCCAGCAGCTTCGGACTAGCGGGAGTCTACCAAGAGACCCAGTACTTC. Translating gives CASSFGLAGVYQETQYF.

The rearrangement uses TRBV28 and TRBJ1-6; TRBD1 is a possible D gene (5 bases). Looked up from germline, CDR1 is MDHEN and CDR2 is SYDVKM. This CDR3 spans 13 amino acids. Trimming took 6 bases from V and 11 from J, leaving 14 bases between them. CDR3 in DNA: TGTGCCAGCAGCCCAGTTGTGGGGGCACCCCTCCACTTT. It specifies CASSPVVGAPLHF.

The chain is built from TRBV7-9 and TRBJ1-3; D might be TRBD1 (5 bases). The CDR3 sequence is 16 residues long. Germline CDR1 SEHNR, CDR2 FQNEAQ (reference sequence). V gave up 5 bases and J gave up 4 bases, with 18 bases separating them. The chain's CDR3 is CASSLLGPLRGNTIYF. The DNA for the CDR3 is TGTGCCAGCAGCCTACTGGGACCTCTTAGGGGAAACACCATATATTTT.